This entry features one T cell receptor (beta chain) sequence. The antigen is undetermined. The primer mix had 60 Vbeta and 13 Jbeta primers. Clones were read by immunoSEQ multiplex PCR, and TCRdb kept only the in-frame ones, dropping some. The top ten clones hold about 3.9% of a sample with 130,000 or so clones, 55% to 75% of them seen once. The sample belongs to a study of cytomegalovirus exposure and HLA in healthy donors. Germline CDR1 and CDR2: KGHSH and LQKENI. Trimming pared 6 bases from V and 0 bases from J, leaving 14 bases between. The CDR3 has 15 residues. Study-level results: Roughly uniform depth of sequencing across donors was assumed in presence/absence analyses. One cluster of highly shared sequence variants probably arose as a sequencing artifact. Reports state that TCR beta sequences accurately predicted most subjects' HLA-A and HLA-B alleles. A later analysis found that most CMV-associated TCR beta chains appeared HLA-restricted.

The V call is TRBV18, the J call TRBJ1-1, with D hard to call. The sequenced material came from PBMCs. This TCR came from a man aged 50 to 59 in good health and CMV-seropositive. The CDR3 sequence: CASSPKETMNTEAFF. The CDR3 coding sequence is TGTGCCAGCTCGCCCAAGGAGACGATGAACACTGAAGCTTTCTTT.